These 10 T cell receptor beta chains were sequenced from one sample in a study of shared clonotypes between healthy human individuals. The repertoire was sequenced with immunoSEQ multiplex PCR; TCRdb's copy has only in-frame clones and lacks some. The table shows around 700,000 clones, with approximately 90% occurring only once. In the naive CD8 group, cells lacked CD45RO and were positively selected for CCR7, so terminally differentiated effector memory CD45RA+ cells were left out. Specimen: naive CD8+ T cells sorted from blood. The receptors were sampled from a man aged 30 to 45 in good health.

DNA for the CDR3: TGCGCCAGCAGCATGGCCGGAGCAGGGGATACGCAGTATTTT. Protein sequence: CASSMAGAGDTQYF. The V gene is TRBV5-1, the J gene TRBJ2-3; D is perhaps TRBD1 (5 bases). Trimming pared 4 bases from V and 6 bases from J, leaving 15 bases between. The CDR3 consists of 14 residues. In germline, CDR1 is SGHRS, CDR2 YFSETQ. The full variable domain, in which reference TRBV5-1 and TRBJ2-3 provide the parts outside the CDR3, is KAGVTQTPRYLIKTRGQQVTLSCSPISGHRSVSWYQQTPGQGLQFLFEYFSETQRNKGNFPGRFSGRQFSNSRSEMNVSTLELGDSALYLCASSMAGAGDTQYFGPGTRLTVL.

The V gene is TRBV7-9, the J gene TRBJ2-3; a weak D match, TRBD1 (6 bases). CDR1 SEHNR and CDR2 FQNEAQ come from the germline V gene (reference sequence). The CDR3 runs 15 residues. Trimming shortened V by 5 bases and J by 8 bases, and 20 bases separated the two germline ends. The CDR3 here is CASSPRQASRGTQYF. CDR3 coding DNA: TGTGCCAGCAGCCCCCGACAGGCGAGCAGGGGTACGCAGTATTTT.

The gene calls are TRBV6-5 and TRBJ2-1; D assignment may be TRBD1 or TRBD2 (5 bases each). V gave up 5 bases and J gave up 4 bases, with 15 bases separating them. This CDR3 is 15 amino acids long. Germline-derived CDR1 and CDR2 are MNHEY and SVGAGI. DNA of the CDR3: TGTGCCAGCAGTCACCTCCCCGGGGCTTACAATGAGCAGTTCTTC. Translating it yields CASSHLPGAYNEQFF.

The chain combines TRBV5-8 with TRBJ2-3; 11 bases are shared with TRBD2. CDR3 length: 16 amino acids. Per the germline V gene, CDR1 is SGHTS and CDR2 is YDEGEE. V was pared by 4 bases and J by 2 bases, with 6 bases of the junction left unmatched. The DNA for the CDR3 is TGTGCCAGCAGCACCGGGACTAGCGGAACCACAGATACGCAGTATTTT. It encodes CASSTGTSGTTDTQYF.

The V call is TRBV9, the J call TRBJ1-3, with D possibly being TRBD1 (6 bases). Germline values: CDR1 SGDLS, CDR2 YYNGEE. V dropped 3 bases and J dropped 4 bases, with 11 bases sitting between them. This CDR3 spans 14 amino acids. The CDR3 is CASSAGARGNTIYF. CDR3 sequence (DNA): TGTGCCAGCAGCGCAGGGGCGAGGGGAAACACCATATATTTT. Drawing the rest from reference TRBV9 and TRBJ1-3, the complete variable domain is DSGVTQTPKHLITATGQRVTLRCSPRSGDLSVYWYQQSLDQGLQFLIQYYNGEERAKGNILERFSAQQFPDLHSELNLSSLELGDSALYFCASSAGARGNTIYFGEGSWLTVV.

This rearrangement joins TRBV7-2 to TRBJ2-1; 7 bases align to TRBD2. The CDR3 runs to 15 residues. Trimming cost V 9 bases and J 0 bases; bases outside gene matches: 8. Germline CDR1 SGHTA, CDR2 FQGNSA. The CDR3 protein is CASIGGISSYNEQFF. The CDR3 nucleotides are TGTGCCAGTATCGGGGGGATTTCCTCCTACAATGAGCAGTTCTTC.

CDR3 nucleotide sequence: TGTGCCACCAGCAGAGCGGAGGCAGGCTATGGCTACACCTTC. It translates to CATSRAEAGYGYTF. The chain couples TRBV15 to TRBJ1-2; D gene unclear. CDR1 and CDR2 from the germline V gene are LNHNV and YYDKDF (reference sequence). V was pared by 1 base and J by 4 bases, with 10 bases between. This CDR3 contains 14 residues.

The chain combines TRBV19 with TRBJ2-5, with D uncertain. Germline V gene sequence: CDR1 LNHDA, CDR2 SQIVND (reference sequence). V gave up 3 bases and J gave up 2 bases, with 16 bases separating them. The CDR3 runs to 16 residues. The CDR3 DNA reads TGTGCCAGTAGTATGTTGGAGCGCCCAGGACAAGAGACCCAGTACTTC. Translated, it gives CASSMLERPGQETQYF.

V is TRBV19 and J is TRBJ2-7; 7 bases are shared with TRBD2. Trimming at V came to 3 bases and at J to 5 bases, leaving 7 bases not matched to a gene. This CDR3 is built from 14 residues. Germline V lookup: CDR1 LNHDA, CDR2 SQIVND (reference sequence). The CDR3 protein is CASSIAGRRNEQYF. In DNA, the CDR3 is TGTGCCAGTAGTATCGCCGGGAGGCGGAACGAGCAGTACTTC.

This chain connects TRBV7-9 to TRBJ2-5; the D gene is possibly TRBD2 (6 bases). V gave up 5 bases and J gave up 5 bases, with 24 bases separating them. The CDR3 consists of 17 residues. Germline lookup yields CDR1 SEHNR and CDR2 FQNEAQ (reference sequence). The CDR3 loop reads CASSPSKASSALETQYF. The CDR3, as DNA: TGTGCCAGCAGCCCCTCCAAGGCGTCTAGCGCCTTGGAGACCCAGTACTTC.